These T cell receptor beta chains were read from a single sample in a study of cytomegalovirus exposure and HLA in healthy donors. Some clones are missing from TCRdb's copy, which holds only in-frame ones; the method was immunoSEQ multiplex PCR. This table holds 150,000 to 200,000 clones, roughly 87% found once. Sequencing was carried out using PBMCs. Every receptor here comes from a boy younger than 10 in good health and CMV-seronegative. Both conserved end residues are part of each CDR3. A D gene is named only where the DNA matches it firmly. The size of a clone is reported for some rows only, either as once, few or many, or as a class for expanded clones.

TRBV28	TRBJ1-2	TRBD1	-	CASSSRLPGTGYGYTF	TGTGCCAGCAGTTCACGCTTACCCGGGACAGGGTATGGCTACACCTTC
TRBV15	TRBJ1-2	-	-	CATSSRPNYGYTF	TGTGCCACCAGCAGTCGTCCTAACTATGGCTACACCTTC
TRBV6-1	TRBJ1-5	-	-	CASSARWQDNQPQHF	TGTGCCAGCAGTGCCCGGTGGCAGGACAATCAGCCCCAGCATTTT
TRBV5-1	TRBJ1-4	TRBD1	-	CASRTGQGSANEKLFF	TGCGCCAGCAGGACCGGACAGGGGTCAGCTAATGAAAAACTGTTTTTT
TRBV5-4	TRBJ2-7	-	-	CASSEDRFGDEQYF	TGTGCCAGCAGCGAAGACAGGTTCGGGGACGAGCAGTACTTC
TRBV10-1	TRBJ2-1	TRBD2	-	CASSGPAGTSNYEQFF	TGCGCCAGCAGTGGCCCCGCGGGGACTAGTAATTATGAGCAGTTCTTC
TRBV7-9	TRBJ2-7	TRBD1	-	CASSPSTGEHEQYF	TGTGCCAGCAGCCCATCGACAGGGGAACACGAGCAGTACTTC
TRBV9	TRBJ1-2	TRBD1	-	CASSPGTGYGYTF	TGTGCCAGCAGCCCTGGGACAGGGTATGGCTACACCTTC
TRBV5-1	TRBJ2-5	-	-	CASRPLTSLEETQYF	TGCGCCAGCAGGCCCTTGACTAGTCTTGAGGAGACCCAGTACTTC
TRBV27	TRBJ1-2	TRBD1	-	CASSPTQGAAYGYTF	TGTGCCAGCAGTCCGACACAGGGGGCGGCCTATGGCTACACCTTC
TRBV7-2	TRBJ1-1	-	-	CASSLPGPISDTEAFF	TGTGCCAGCAGCTTGCCAGGGCCCATCTCGGACACTGAAGCTTTCTTT
TRBV5-1	TRBJ1-3	-	-	CASSLGESGNTIYF	TGCGCCAGCAGCTTGGGGGAGTCGGGAAACACCATATATTTT
TRBV5-8	TRBJ1-1	-	-	CASSLPTGANTEAFF	TGTGCCAGCAGTCTACCGACAGGAGCGAACACTGAAGCTTTCTTT
TRBV6-5	TRBJ1-1	-	once	CASSYSAVVNTEAFF	TGTGCCAGCAGTTACTCGGCGGTGGTGAACACTGAAGCTTTCTTT
TRBV28	TRBJ2-1	-	-	CASSSRQGIVNEQFF	TGTGCCAGCAGTTCCCGGCAGGGAATCGTTAATGAGCAGTTCTTC
TRBV27	TRBJ1-2	-	-	CASGPWVPYVQGYTF	TGTGCCAGCGGGCCCTGGGTGCCGTATGTGCAAGGCTACACCTTC
TRBV30	TRBJ2-7	-	-	CAWSAARRTYEQYF	TGTGCCTGGAGTGCGGCCCGGAGGACCTACGAGCAGTACTTC
TRBV10-1	TRBJ2-7	TRBD1	-	CASSESGQGYEQYF	TGCGCCAGCAGTGAGTCGGGACAGGGCTACGAGCAGTACTTC
TRBV30	TRBJ2-1	-	-	CAWTQPGYNEQFF	TGTGCCTGGACGCAGCCCGGGTACAATGAGCAGTTCTTC
TRBV6-1	TRBJ2-3	-	-	CASGTWTDTQYF	TGTGCCAGCGGGACTTGGACAGATACGCAGTATTTT
TRBV5-4	TRBJ1-2	-	-	CASSLEARQAGYTF	TGTGCCAGCAGCCTGGAAGCGAGACAGGCTGGCTACACCTTC
TRBV5-1	TRBJ2-7	-	-	CASSLGWESPDEQYF	TGCGCCAGCAGCTTGGGTTGGGAGTCTCCCGACGAGCAGTACTTC
TRBV30	TRBJ2-2	-	-	CAWTGDTGELFF	TGTGCCTGGACAGGGGACACCGGGGAGCTGTTTTTT
TRBV19	TRBJ2-5	TRBD2	-	CASSPGTSQVWWEQYF	TGTGCCAGTAGTCCAGGGACTAGCCAGGTATGGTGGGAGCAGTACTTC
TRBV5-1	TRBJ1-5	TRBD1	-	CASSLTGRDQPQHF	TGCGCCAGCAGCCTGACAGGGAGAGATCAGCCCCAGCATTTT
TRBV7-9	TRBJ2-5	-	-	CASSSLGENQETQYF	TGTGCCAGCAGCTCCCTCGGGGAAAACCAAGAGACCCAGTACTTC
TRBV29-1	TRBJ1-1	-	once	CSVEGGTNTEAFF	TGCAGCGTTGAAGGGGGGACTAACACTGAAGCTTTCTTT